Sequencing of this T cell receptor beta chain was carried out in a study of cytomegalovirus exposure and HLA in healthy donors. Primers for the PCR totalled 60 Vbeta and 13 Jbeta. Clones were sequenced by immunoSEQ multiplex PCR, and TCRdb holds only the in-frame ones, with some missing. The top ten hold 7.8% of the sample, which has roughly 110,000 clones, less than 80% seen once. Germline V gene lookup returns CDR1 GTSNPN and CDR2 SVGIG (reference sequence). CDR3 length: 13 residues. Trimming removed 2 bases at V and 10 bases at J, with 16 bases between. This clonotype originated in a man aged 25 to 40 in good health and CMV-seronegative. Sequencing was done on a sample of PBMCs. This chain joins TRBV30 and TRBJ2-3; maybe TRBD2 (5 bases). CDR3 coding DNA: TGTGCCTGGAGTTCTCGGACTCCCCCGGCGCAGTATTTT. Protein product: CAWSSRTPPAQYF.